This passage covers 10 T cell receptor beta chains from one sample sequenced in a study of blood T cells in healthy people across ages (dated by TCRdb to about 2015). Receptor amplification or capture employed 5' RACE. Instrument on record: Illumina HiSeq 2500. A second PCR of roughly 6 to 12 cycles was performed with a sample-barcoded 5' primer and a J-beta primer mix. TCRdb trimmed the raw reads at Q25, called clones with MiXCR and kept productive beta chains. Rows matching on CDR3 protein sequence are summarized as one entry with the most common DNA and genes. The sample data list some 1.4 million distinct CDR3 sequences, and around 42% of these were observed just once. Roughly 8.2% of the sample goes to the ten largest clones. Source material: blood. These receptor sequences come from a young woman in good health.

The DNA for the CDR3 is TGTGCCAGCAGCCGACGGATTAGAGAGACCCAGTACTTC. As protein: CASSRRIRETQYF. This sequence joins TRBV7-2 and TRBJ2-5; D is ambiguous. Trimming left V 5 bases short and J 4 bases short, with 11 bases between. CDR1 and CDR2 from the germline V gene are SGHTA and FQGNSA. The CDR3 runs 13 residues.

The chain uses TRBV24-1 and TRBJ1-2; D call uncertain. CDR1 is KGHDR, CDR2 SFDVKD, per germline. The CDR3 runs 15 residues. Trimming removed 5 bases from V and 7 bases from J, with 19 bases in between. CDR3 DNA: TGTGCCACCAGTGCCATCGACGTCTGGCGGTCTGGCTACACCTTC. Protein: CATSAIDVWRSGYTF.

The rearrangement joins TRBV18 to TRBJ2-2; maybe TRBD1 (6 bases). This CDR3 contains 16 residues. V was cut by 1 base and J by 2 bases, with 11 bases left in between. Germline CDR1 reads KGHSH; CDR2 reads LQKENI. CDR3 DNA sequence: TGTGCCAGCTCACCACGGGACAAGATTAACACCGGGGAGCTGTTTTTT. This gives the protein CASSPRDKINTGELFF.

This clonotype was observed a handful of times. CDR3 sequence reads: CASSQQEETQYF. CDR3 coding DNA: TGTGCCAGCAGCCAACAGGAGGAGACCCAGTACTTC. The rearrangement joins TRBV3-1 to TRBJ2-5; the D is unclear. The CDR3 runs to 12 residues. The germline CDR1 and CDR2 sequences are LGHDT and YNNKEL (reference sequence). V gave up 2 bases and J gave up 5 bases, with 6 bases separating them.

There are a few counts of this clonotype. The chain joins TRBV12-3 or TRBV12-4 to TRBJ2-7; 12 bases align to TRBD2. The CDR3 length is 16 residues. After removal of 6 bases from V and 2 bases from J, the junction contained 8 bases not matched to a gene. CDR3 nucleotides: TGTGCCAGCAGCCCGACTAGCGGGAGTACAGCCTACGAGCAGTACTTC. It specifies CASSPTSGSTAYEQYF.

The genes are TRBV7-9 and TRBJ2-5; 8 nucleotides align to TRBD2. The CDR3 consists of 16 residues. Germline V lookup: CDR1 SEHNR, CDR2 FQNEAQ (reference sequence). J gave up 11 bases and V 5 bases, and 19 bases lay outside the gene matches. The CDR3, as DNA: TGTGCCAGCAGCCCGCGGGGGGCTAGCGGTTACAATGGGCAGTACTTC. Encoded protein: CASSPRGASGYNGQYF.

The chain carries TRBV5-1 and TRBJ2-5; tentatively, D is TRBD1 (5 bases). Trimming cost V 0 bases and J 1 base, with 16 bases left between them. This CDR3 comprises 17 residues. The V gene's germline CDR1 is SGHRS and CDR2 YFSETQ. In DNA, the CDR3 is TGCGCCAGCAGCTTGGTTTTCGGTGTGACAGCCCAAGAGACCCAGTACTTC. Translating it yields CASSLVFGVTAQETQYF.

Many counts were recorded for this clonotype. The V call is TRBV10-3, the J call TRBJ2-1, with 8 bases lining up with TRBD2. The germline CDR1 and CDR2 sequences are ENHRY and SYGVKD. Trimming at V came to 6 bases and at J to 0 bases, leaving 4 bases not matched to a gene. The CDR3 runs 15 residues. The CDR3 sequence is CAIRDSGGSYNEQFF. As DNA, the CDR3 is TGTGCCATCAGAGACAGCGGGGGCTCCTACAATGAGCAGTTCTTC.

The genes are TRBV7-6 and TRBJ2-7; TRBD1 matches at 12 bases. This CDR3 region has 17 residues. CDR1 and CDR2 (germline): SGHVS, FNYEAQ. V dropped 5 bases and J dropped 2; count of bases not matched to a gene: 10. CDR3 DNA: TGTGCCAGCAGCAGAGACCCGGGACAGGGGGCAACCTACGAGCAGTACTTC. This encodes CASSRDPGQGATYEQYF.

This chain's CDR3 is CASSPDYNQETQYF. CDR3 nucleotides: TGTGCCAGCAGCCCTGACTACAATCAAGAGACCCAGTACTTC. This chain links TRBV27 with TRBJ2-5; D might be TRBD2 (5 bases). The germline gives CDR1 MNHEY, CDR2 SMNVEV (reference sequence). Between the trimmed V and J ends, which lost 6 bases and 2 bases, there was a span of 13 bases. The CDR3 is made up of 14 amino acids.